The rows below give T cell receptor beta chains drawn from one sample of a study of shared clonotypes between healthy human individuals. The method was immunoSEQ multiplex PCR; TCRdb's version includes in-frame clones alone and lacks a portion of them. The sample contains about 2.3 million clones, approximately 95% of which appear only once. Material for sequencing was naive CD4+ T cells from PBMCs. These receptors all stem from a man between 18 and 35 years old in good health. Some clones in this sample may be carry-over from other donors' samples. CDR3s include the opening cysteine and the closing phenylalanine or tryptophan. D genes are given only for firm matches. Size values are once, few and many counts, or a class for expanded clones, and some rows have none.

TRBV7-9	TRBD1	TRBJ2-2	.	CASSYDRGQGTGELFF	TGTGCCAGCAGCTACGACAGGGGGCAAGGGACCGGGGAGCTGTTTTTT
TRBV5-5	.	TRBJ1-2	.	CASSQGTDLYGYTF	TGTGCCAGCAGCCAGGGGACGGACCTCTATGGCTACACCTTC
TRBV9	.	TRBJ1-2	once	CASSVLTGPYGYTF	TGTGCCAGCAGCGTATTAACAGGGCCCTATGGCTACACCTTC
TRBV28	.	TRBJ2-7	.	CASREILGYEQYF	TGTGCCAGCCGGGAGATTCTAGGCTACGAGCAGTACTTC
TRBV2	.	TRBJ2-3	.	CASLLGRATDTQYF	TGTGCCAGCTTGTTGGGCAGAGCCACAGATACGCAGTATTTT
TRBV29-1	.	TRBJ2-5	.	CSVAGTSQETQYF	TGCAGCGTTGCCGGGACAAGCCAAGAGACCCAGTACTTC
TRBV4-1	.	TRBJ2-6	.	CASSPRVISGANVLTF	TGCGCCAGCAGCCCCCGGGTGATCTCTGGGGCCAACGTCCTGACTTTC
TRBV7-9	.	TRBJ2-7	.	CASIQSVVGEQYF	TGTGCCAGCATCCAATCGGTAGTTGGGGAGCAGTACTTC
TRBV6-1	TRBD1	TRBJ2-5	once	CASSDIQGQETQYF	TGTGCCAGCAGTGATATACAGGGGCAAGAGACCCAGTACTTC
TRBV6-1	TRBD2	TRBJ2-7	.	CASRQAGGDEQYF	TGTGCCAGCAGGCAAGCCGGGGGGGACGAGCAGTACTTC
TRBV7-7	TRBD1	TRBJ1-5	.	CASSPAGTDNSNQPQHF	TGTGCCAGCAGCCCAGCTGGGACAGATAATAGCAATCAGCCCCAGCATTTT
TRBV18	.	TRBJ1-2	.	CASSPGATSYGYTF	TGTGCCAGCTCACCTGGGGCGACTAGCTATGGCTACACCTTC
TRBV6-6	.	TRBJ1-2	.	CASSFPQRDYGYTF	TGTGCCAGCAGTTTCCCACAGAGGGACTATGGCTACACCTTC
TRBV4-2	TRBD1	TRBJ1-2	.	CASSPQRYRTGYGYTF	TGTGCCAGCAGCCCCCAAAGGTACCGGACAGGGTATGGCTACACCTTC
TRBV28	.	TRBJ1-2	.	CASSPTLTYGYTF	TGTGCCAGCAGCCCCACACTGACCTATGGCTACACCTTC
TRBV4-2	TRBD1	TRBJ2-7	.	CASSQDPGQMAYEQYF	TGTGCCAGCAGCCAAGATCCGGGACAGATGGCCTACGAGCAGTACTTC
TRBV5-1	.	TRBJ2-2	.	CASSLAGQGRTGELFF	TGCGCCAGCAGCTTGGCCGGGCAGGGAAGAACCGGGGAGCTGTTTTTT
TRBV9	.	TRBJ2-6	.	CASSVGTVSPSGANVLTF	TGTGCCAGCAGCGTAGGAACAGTGAGCCCCTCTGGGGCCAACGTCCTGACTTTC
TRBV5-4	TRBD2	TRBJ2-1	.	CASSSPDGAGYGNEQFF	TGTGCCAGCAGCTCCCCAGACGGAGCGGGATACGGCAATGAGCAGTTCTTC
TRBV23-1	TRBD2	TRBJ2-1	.	CASSQSPPSGRNEQFF	TGCGCCAGCAGTCAATCCCCTCCCAGCGGGAGAAATGAGCAGTTCTTC
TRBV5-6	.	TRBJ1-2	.	CASSLRQAYGYTF	TGTGCCAGCAGCTTGCGACAGGCCTATGGCTACACCTTC
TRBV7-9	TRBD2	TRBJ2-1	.	CASSLYTGTSGTYEQFF	TGTGCCAGCAGCTTGTATACCGGGACTAGCGGGACCTATGAGCAGTTCTTC
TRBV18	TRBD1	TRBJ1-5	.	CASSPPGQVNQPQHF	TGTGCCAGCTCACCCCCCGGACAGGTAAATCAGCCCCAGCATTTT
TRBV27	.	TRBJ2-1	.	CASRTGRGLSYNEQFF	TGTGCCAGCAGAACTGGGCGGGGACTCTCCTACAATGAGCAGTTCTTC
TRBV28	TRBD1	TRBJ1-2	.	CASSAPGQGIVGYTF	TGTGCCAGCAGTGCCCCGGGACAGGGGATAGTTGGCTACACCTTC
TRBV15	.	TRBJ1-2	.	CATSRVYRGKTGYTF	TGTGCCACCAGCAGAGTATACCGGGGAAAGACGGGCTACACCTTC
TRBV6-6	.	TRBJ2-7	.	CASSYSNPAVDEQYF	TGTGCCAGCAGTTACTCGAACCCGGCGGTCGACGAGCAGTACTTC
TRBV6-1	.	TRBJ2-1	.	CASTVLGAAYNEQFF	TGTGCCAGCACGGTTCTAGGAGCGGCCTACAATGAGCAGTTCTTC
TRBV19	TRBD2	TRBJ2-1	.	CASSTTSGVYNEQFF	TGTGCCAGTAGTACGACTAGCGGGGTATACAATGAGCAGTTCTTC
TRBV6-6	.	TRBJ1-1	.	CASSYSILANTEAFF	TGTGCCAGCAGTTACTCGATTCTGGCGAACACTGAAGCTTTCTTT
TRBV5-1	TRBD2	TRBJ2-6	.	CASSLGAGDGANVLTF	TGCGCCAGCAGCTTGGGAGCGGGAGATGGGGCCAACGTCCTGACTTTC
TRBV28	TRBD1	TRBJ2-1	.	CASSLVGTGIYEQFF	TGTGCCAGCAGTTTGGTCGGGACAGGGATCTATGAGCAGTTCTTC
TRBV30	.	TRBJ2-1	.	CAWRLEGNEQFF	TGTGCCTGGAGACTAGAGGGGAATGAGCAGTTCTTC
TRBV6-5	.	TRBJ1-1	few	CASSFSVNTEAFF	TGTGCCAGCAGTTTCTCTGTGAACACTGAAGCTTTCTTT
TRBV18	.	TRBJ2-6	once	CASSRSSGANVLTF	TGTGCCAGCTCACGGAGCTCTGGGGCCAACGTCCTGACTTTC
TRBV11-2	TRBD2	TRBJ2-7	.	CASSWTSGKSYEQYF	TGTGCCAGCAGCTGGACTAGCGGGAAATCCTACGAGCAGTACTTC
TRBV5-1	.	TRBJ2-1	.	CASRREPEYNEQFF	TGCGCCAGCCGACGGGAGCCGGAATACAATGAGCAGTTCTTC
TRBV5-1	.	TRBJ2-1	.	CASSLARNSYNEQFF	TGCGCCAGCAGCTTGGCCCGAAACTCCTACAATGAGCAGTTCTTC
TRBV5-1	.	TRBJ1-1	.	CASSPPGTEAFF	TGCGCCAGCAGCCCTCCGGGCACTGAAGCTTTCTTT
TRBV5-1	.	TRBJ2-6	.	CASSSLGPTSGANVLTF	TGCGCCAGCAGCTCCCTCGGGCCCACGTCTGGGGCCAACGTCCTGACTTTC
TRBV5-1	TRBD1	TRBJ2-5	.	CASSLIGTGEETQYF	TGCGCCAGCAGCTTGATCGGGACAGGGGAAGAGACCCAGTACTTC
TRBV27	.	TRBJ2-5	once	CASSSISGDRETQYF	TGTGCCAGCAGTTCAATCTCGGGGGATCGAGAGACCCAGTACTTC
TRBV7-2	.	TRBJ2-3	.	CASSSQITDTQYF	TGTGCCAGCAGCTCCCAAATTACAGATACGCAGTATTTT
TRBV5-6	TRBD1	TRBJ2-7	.	CASSLGQGAPNEQYF	TGTGCCAGCAGCTTGGGACAGGGGGCGCCAAACGAGCAGTACTTC
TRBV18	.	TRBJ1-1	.	CAARGGENTEAFF	TGTGCTGCACGGGGCGGCGAGAACACTGAAGCTTTCTTT
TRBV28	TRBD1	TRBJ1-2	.	CASASTGGGYGYTF	TGTGCCAGCGCCTCTACAGGGGGGGGCTATGGCTACACCTTC
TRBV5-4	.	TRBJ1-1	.	CASSLEGYMNTEAFF	TGTGCCAGCAGCTTGGAGGGCTACATGAACACTGAAGCTTTCTTT
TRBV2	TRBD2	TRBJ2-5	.	CASRASGSFGETQYF	TGTGCCAGCAGGGCTAGCGGGAGTTTTGGAGAGACCCAGTACTTC
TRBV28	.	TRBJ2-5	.	CASSFIAQETQYF	TGTGCCAGCAGTTTTATCGCTCAAGAGACCCAGTACTTC
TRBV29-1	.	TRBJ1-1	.	CSVGYATTNGTEAFF	TGCAGCGTTGGTTACGCCACGACGAACGGCACTGAAGCTTTCTTT
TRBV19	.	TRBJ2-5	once	CASQTLRGETQYF	TGTGCCAGCCAAACCCTTAGGGGGGAGACCCAGTACTTC
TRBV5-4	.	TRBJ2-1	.	CASSPTSYNEQFF	TGTGCCAGCAGCCCGACCTCCTACAATGAGCAGTTCTTC
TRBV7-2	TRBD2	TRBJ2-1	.	CASSLPLADNEQFF	TGTGCCAGCAGCTTACCACTAGCGGACAATGAGCAGTTCTTC
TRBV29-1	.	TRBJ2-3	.	CSVEGSGPTDTQYF	TGCAGCGTTGAAGGCTCAGGCCCCACAGATACGCAGTATTTT
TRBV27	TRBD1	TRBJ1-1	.	CASSLGSGDRVTEAFF	TGTGCCAGCAGTTTAGGTTCAGGGGACAGGGTCACTGAAGCTTTCTTT
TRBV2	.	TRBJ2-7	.	CASKTDSYEQYF	TGTGCCAGCAAAACGGACTCCTACGAGCAGTACTTC
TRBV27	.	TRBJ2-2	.	CASRPQGTGELFF	TGTGCCAGCAGACCCCAGGGCACCGGGGAGCTGTTTTTT
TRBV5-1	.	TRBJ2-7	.	CASSWSRALAHYEQYF	TGCGCCAGCAGCTGGAGTAGGGCCTTAGCCCACTACGAGCAGTACTTC